This T cell receptor beta chain was obtained from a study of OX40 agonist ivuxolimab in advanced cancers. Study-wide context: Patients were dosed intravenously with ivuxolimab at 0.01 to 10 mg/kg every 2 weeks. General observations from the study: The study observed clonal expansion of CD4+ and CD8+ blood T cells by week 6 at 0.1 to 3.0 mg/kg.

Trimming took 1 base from V and 2 from J, leaving 5 bases between them. The CDR3 has 13 residues. The germline CDR1 and CDR2 sequences are SGHNT and YENEEA. Exclusion of a patient followed from autoimmune disease history or systemic immunosuppression. About this clone itself: Antigen specificity is unknown.

Data came from immunoSEQ multiplex PCR; TCRdb stores just in-frame clones and leaves some out. The sample records 15,000 to 20,000 clones, 70% to 90% being singletons. Sequencing was performed on CD4+ or CD8+ T cells sorted from blood, taken in a trial of the OX40 agonist ivuxolimab. The TCR sequence derives from an adult with an advanced solid tumor such as melanoma, head and neck, liver or kidney cancer. The V gene is TRBV11-3, the J gene TRBJ1-1; D is unresolved. In DNA, the CDR3 is TGTGCCAGCAGCTTAGGAGTAAACACTGAAGCTTTCTTT. Translating it yields CASSLGVNTEAFF.